Listed here is a single TCR beta chain. Its antigen is still unknown. Base qualities are missing; no much larger clone stands one base away. These data originate in a study of cytotoxic CD8 clonotypes in ibrutinib-treated CLL (dated by TCRdb to the early 2020s). With respect to the entire study: In this cohort, approximately 15 patients were treatment-naive and approximately ten were relapsed/refractory, while about 18 had unmutated IGHV. Responses were partial in approximately 24 patients and complete in 2; after median approximately 5.5 years follow-up, around 15 stayed in remission and about twelve progressed. Samples at response were collected after a median of 12 months of treatment, with a range of roughly 6 to 36 months. On average, each sample had some 260,000 productive templates and tens of thousands of productive rearrangements. Of the 80 to 95 participants in the trial, roughly 26 had longitudinal samples available. Cryopreserved peripheral blood mononuclear cells were collected at three points: before therapy, at response, and at either sustained remission or disease progression. Every remission and progressive disease sample was obtained while ibrutinib was still being received by the patients. Overall study outcomes, separate from this receptor: Baseline clonality was found to be higher than that of age-matched healthy donors and was strongly correlated with circulating CD8+ T-cell counts. Public clonotypes were rare and either contracted or stayed stable during treatment, and the rise in clonality at ibrutinib response reflected the expansion of private clonotypes. An increase in clonality was observed at ibrutinib response, with clonality remaining stable during sustained remission and falling back toward baseline at progression. Sampling times were not matched between patients in sustained remission and patients whose disease was progressing, and lymph node repertoires were not examined.

The goal of deep resolution MiSeq sequencing was a depth between 1 in 1 million and 1 in 200,000 T cells, and coverage averaged 10x per clonotype. The immunoSEQ hsTCRB Kit was used to generate the TCR beta libraries. The study's own analysis went as follows. ImmunoSEQ Data Assistant and ImmunoSEQ Analyzer were used for data analysis, and V, D and J genes were assigned according to IMGT definitions. Clonality, which ranges from 0 to 1, was calculated as one minus the normalized Shannon entropy of productive rearrangement frequencies. Public clonotype analysis was restricted to overrepresented clonotypes comprising at least 0.05% of each patient's repertoire. About a dozen age-matched healthy donor repertoires from immuneACCESS were used as controls for clonality. TCRdb limited this immuneACCESS table to in-frame rearrangements with V and J called. A share of clones is missing; checked studies link under half to unresolved V genes, and the rest is unexplained. D and trimming come from the DNA, and the V and J calls and clone size come from that table. Present in this sample are 110,000 to 150,000 clones, roughly 90% of which were seen just once. 10% to 12% of the sample is in the top ten clones.

From its cysteine to its phenylalanine, the CDR3 spans 16 amino acids. The DNA shown is the 48-base CDR3, in frame from base 1. V gives up 7 bases and J gives up 3 bases, and the segment between their germline ends measures 23 bases. The germline V gene yields SQVTM for CDR1 and ANQGSEA for CDR2. In the paper's terms, the time point label means: approximately eleven months on ibrutinib. For TCR beta library preparation, roughly 2 micrograms of genomic DNA were extracted from the cryopreserved PBMCs. Longitudinal blood samples from CLL patients on ibrutinib monotherapy were analyzed using high-throughput TCR beta sequencing. The patients took part in an open-label, single-center phase 2 trial of ibrutinib monotherapy.

The sequence links TRBV29-1 to TRBJ2-3; a tentative D call is TRBD2 (7 bases match). This receptor was taken from a human donor with chronic lymphocytic leukemia. Sample: PBMCs, taken after 12 months of ibrutinib treatment. This receptor has the CDR3 CSARTRGGAGTDTQYF. The bases are TGCAGCGCCCGCACTAGGGGGGGGGCTGGTACAGATACGCAGTATTTT.